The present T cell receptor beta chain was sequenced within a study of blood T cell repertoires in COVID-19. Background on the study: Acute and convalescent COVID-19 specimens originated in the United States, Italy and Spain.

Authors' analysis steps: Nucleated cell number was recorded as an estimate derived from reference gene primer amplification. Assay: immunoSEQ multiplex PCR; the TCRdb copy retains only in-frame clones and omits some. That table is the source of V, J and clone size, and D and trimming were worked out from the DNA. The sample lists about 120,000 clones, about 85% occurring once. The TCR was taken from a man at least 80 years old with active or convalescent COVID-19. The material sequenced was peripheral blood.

The CDR3 protein is CASSPPESSSYEQYF. Written as DNA, the CDR3 is TGTGCCAGCAGCCCGCCCGAATCTAGCTCCTACGAGCAGTACTTC. V is TRBV7-9 and J is TRBJ2-7; no clear D gene. The V and J ends lost 5 bases and 0 bases respectively, with 14 bases between them. Germline CDR1 reads SEHNR; CDR2 reads FQNEAQ (reference sequence). The CDR3 extends over 15 amino acids.